A single T cell receptor (beta chain) is shown here with its context. Its antigen is unidentified. Time point: recipient sample about 28 days before transplant, after cytoreduction. J gave up 4 bases and V 4 bases, and 4 bases lay outside the gene matches. Germline V gives CDR1 SGHRS, CDR2 YFSETQ. This CDR3 comprises 15 residues. Assay used: immunoSEQ multiplex PCR; TCRdb lists only in-frame clones, some missing. The sample includes thousands of clones, around 80% seen only once; the top ten take roughly 14%. This sample was included in a study of T cell clonotyping in hematopoietic cell transplantation. Study findings and constraints: Without cell sorting, CD4 versus CD8 contributions remain unresolved.

The sequence came from a woman between 45 and 60 years old with acute myeloid leukemia. Some clones in this sample may be carry-over from other donors' samples. Here the sequenced sample was peripheral blood mononuclear cells, taken before stem cell transplant. This chain joins TRBV5-1 and TRBJ2-1, with 11 bases lining up with TRBD2. The CDR3 sequence is CASSPGTSGYNEQFF. DNA for the CDR3: TGCGCCAGCAGCCCGGGGACTAGCGGATACAATGAGCAGTTCTTC.